The present T cell receptor beta chain was sequenced within a study of T cell changes during pregnancy in multiple sclerosis. Clones were read by immunoSEQ multiplex PCR, and TCRdb kept only the in-frame ones, dropping some. The data show 40,000 to 50,000 clones, with more than 80% seen just once and approximately 0.7% held by the top ten. In this sample, this clone turned up a few times. Trimming left V 5 bases short and J 5 bases short, with 18 bases between. CDR1 is SEHNR, CDR2 FQNEAQ, per germline (reference sequence). The CDR3 is 16 residues long. V and J are TRBV7-9 and TRBJ1-4, with a possible D match to TRBD1 (5 bases). This sequence originates from a female donor with multiple sclerosis, enrolled in a pregnancy study. The sample here was CD4+ T cells from peripheral blood mononuclear cells, taken before pregnancy. The CDR3, as DNA: TGTGCCAGCAGCCCCGGAAGACAGAAAACAAATGAAAAACTGTTTTTT. Protein sequence: CASSPGRQKTNEKLFF.